This TCR beta chain came from a study of T cell changes during pregnancy in multiple sclerosis. The CDR3 is made up of 14 amino acids. CDR1 is KGHSH, CDR2 LQKENI, per germline. Trimming at V came to 4 bases and at J to 4 bases, leaving 4 bases not matched to a gene. Assay: immunoSEQ multiplex PCR; the TCRdb copy retains only in-frame clones and omits some. The data contain just under 65,000 clones, roughly 92% of them singletons. The rearrangement uses TRBV18 and TRBJ2-7, with 10 bases aligning to TRBD1. This specimen consisted of CD8+ T cells from peripheral blood mononuclear cells, obtained in the second trimester of pregnancy. The TCR was taken from a female donor with multiple sclerosis, enrolled in a pregnancy study. DNA of the CDR3: TGTGCCAGCTCACAGGGACAGGGGATATACGAGCAGTACTTC. As protein: CASSQGQGIYEQYF.